Shown below are 23 T cell receptor beta chains from a single sample sequenced in a study of blood T cell repertoires in COVID-19. Produced via immunoSEQ multiplex PCR; TCRdb's table is partial and in-frame only. The sample holds 250,000 or so clones, about 83% seen once. Sequencing used peripheral blood. Receptor source: a middle-aged woman who had recovered from COVID-19.

The V gene is TRBV5-6, the J gene TRBJ2-3, with 12 bases identical to TRBD2. V lost 1 base to trimming and J lost 3 bases; unmatched junction nucleotides: 6. The CDR3 covers 17 residues. Germline values: CDR1 SGHDT, CDR2 YYEEEE. CDR3 protein: CASSLQLAGGLTDTQYF. Here the CDR3 DNA reads TGTGCCAGCAGCTTGCAACTAGCGGGGGGTTTGACAGATACGCAGTATTTT.

V is TRBV24-1 and J is TRBJ2-1; TRBD2 matches 11 bases. This CDR3 is built from 17 residues. The V gene end was trimmed by 2 bases and the J gene end by 7 bases; junction bases not matched to a gene: 9. CDR1 KGHDR and CDR2 SFDVKD come from the germline V gene. Here the CDR3 DNA reads TGTGCCACCAGTGATTCCTTAGCGGGGGGGCCGAGGAATGAGCAGTTCTTC. It yields the protein CATSDSLAGGPRNEQFF.

In its sample, this clone was seen a few times. The rearrangement uses TRBV2 and TRBJ2-1; tentative D call: TRBD1 (6 bases). Germline CDR1 SNHLY, CDR2 FYNNEI. The CDR3 is made up of 13 amino acids. The V and J ends lost 2 bases and 4 bases respectively, with 6 bases between them. The CDR3 DNA reads as TGTGCCAGCAGTGAACAGGGGTACAATGAGCAGTTCTTC. Its protein is CASSEQGYNEQFF.

Written as DNA, the CDR3 is TGTGCCAGCAAGAAGACAGGGTCCTATGGCTACACCTTC. Its protein product is CASKKTGSYGYTF. The V gene is TRBV2, the J gene TRBJ1-2; 7 positions agree with TRBD1. Unmatched junction bases numbered 6, after V lost 7 bases and J lost 4 bases. This CDR3 is 13 amino acids long. CDR1 and CDR2 from the germline V gene are SNHLY and FYNNEI.

The chain uses TRBV6-5 and TRBJ2-5, with a weak D call TRBD1 (5 bases). The germline V gene has CDR1 MNHEY and CDR2 SVGAGI. The CDR3 contains 15 residues. V lost 2 bases, J lost 4 bases, and 14 bases lay in between. The CDR3 here is CASSYTGTSIETQYF. The CDR3, as DNA: TGTGCCAGCAGTTACACAGGCACTTCAATAGAGACCCAGTACTTC.

This chain links TRBV5-1 with TRBJ2-5; 8 bases agree with TRBD1. Germline V gives CDR1 SGHRS, CDR2 YFSETQ. After removal of 6 bases from V and 5 bases from J, the junction contained 18 bases not matched to a gene. This CDR3 comprises 17 residues. CDR3 amino acids: CASTPGLIAGGGETQYF. CDR3 DNA: TGCGCCAGCACCCCCGGACTCATAGCAGGGGGCGGGGAGACCCAGTACTTC.

The chain uses TRBV6-5 and TRBJ1-2, with a tentative D call TRBD1 (5 bases). CDR1 is MNHEY, CDR2 SVGAGI, per germline. This CDR3 comprises 12 residues. Deletions cut 10 bases from V and 7 bases from J, with 16 bases between. In DNA form, the CDR3 reads TGTGCCACCGAATGGGGCAGGGCTGGCTACACCTTC. Residues: CATEWGRAGYTF.

The rearrangement joins TRBV6-5 to TRBJ2-2; possibly TRBD2 for D (5 bases). This CDR3 has 15 amino acids. V lost 3 bases and J lost 4, with 12 bases in between. The V gene's germline CDR1 is MNHEY and CDR2 SVGAGI. The CDR3: CASSYNPEGTGELFF. In DNA form, the CDR3 reads TGTGCCAGCAGTTATAACCCCGAGGGCACCGGGGAGCTGTTTTTT.

The chain has TRBV9 and TRBJ2-5, with D possibly matching TRBD1 (6 bases). The CDR3 has 15 amino acids. V was trimmed by 2 bases and J by 2 bases, leaving 13 bases between them. The germline gives CDR1 SGDLS, CDR2 YYNGEE. The CDR3 DNA reads TGTGCCAGCAGCGTTTTGCAGGGACAACAAGAGACCCAGTACTTC. Its protein product is CASSVLQGQQETQYF.

This clone was observed a handful of times. The chain couples TRBV10-1 to TRBJ2-2; 8 bases agree with TRBD1. Germline V gives CDR1 WNHNN, CDR2 SYGVQD (reference sequence). This CDR3 is 13 amino acids long. V shed 7 bases and J 3 bases; nucleotides not matched to a gene: 1. CDR3 nucleotide sequence: TGCGCCAGCAAGGACAGGGACACCGGGGAGCTGTTTTTT. It encodes CASKDRDTGELFF.

V and J are TRBV7-2 and TRBJ1-1; TRBD1 is a possible D gene (5 bases). Germline assignment: CDR1 SGHTA and CDR2 FQGNSA. V was pared by 1 base and J by 4 bases, with 13 bases between. The CDR3 runs 15 residues. The CDR3 loop is CASSLVAGGRTEAFF. The CDR3 bases are TGTGCCAGCAGCTTAGTAGCCGGGGGACGCACTGAAGCTTTCTTT.

This chain links TRBV10-3 with TRBJ1-6; D gene unclear. The germline gives CDR1 ENHRY, CDR2 SYGVKD. This CDR3 has 14 residues. V lost 2 bases to trimming and J lost 8 bases, with 10 bases between them. CDR3 nucleotides: TGTGCCATCAGTGAGGGAGGTAGGGATTCACCCCTCCACTTT. Protein: CAISEGGRDSPLHF.

V and J are TRBV24-1 and TRBJ1-2, with TRBD1 matching 8 bases. V shed 3 bases and J 7 bases; nucleotides not matched to a gene: 9. Germline CDR1 reads KGHDR; CDR2 reads SFDVKD. CDR3 size: 15 residues. DNA for the CDR3: TGTGCCACCAGTGATCCTGGACAGGGAGGGTCTGGCTACACCTTC. This encodes CATSDPGQGGSGYTF.

This chain uses TRBV25-1 with TRBJ2-2; 9 nucleotides match TRBD2. Germline lookup yields CDR1 MGHDK and CDR2 SYGVNS. V lost 1 base to trimming and J lost 4 bases; unmatched junction nucleotides: 4. The CDR3 length is 16 residues. CDR3 residues: CASSESAGGPTGELFF. CDR3 DNA sequence: TGTGCCAGCAGTGAATCCGCGGGGGGGCCCACCGGGGAGCTGTTTTTT.

The chain combines TRBV18 with TRBJ2-7; 7 bases match TRBD1. The V gene end was trimmed by 3 bases and the J gene end by 4 bases; junction bases not matched to a gene: 9. Germline CDR1 KGHSH, CDR2 LQKENI. The CDR3 contains 15 residues. The DNA of the CDR3 is TGTGCCAGCTCACCCCCGGGACAGACTAAATACGAGCAGTACTTC. As protein: CASSPPGQTKYEQYF.

The rearrangement links TRBV24-1 to TRBJ2-2; 9 bases fit TRBD1. The germline CDR1 and CDR2 sequences are KGHDR and SFDVKD. This CDR3 is built from 17 residues. V lost 0 bases, J lost 5 bases, and 6 bases stayed unmatched. The CDR3 is CATSDLHPGQGTGELFF. The CDR3 DNA is TGTGCCACCAGTGATTTGCACCCGGGACAGGGTACCGGGGAGCTGTTTTTT.

This clone showed up many times. This chain uses TRBV6-4 with TRBJ2-2, with unresolved D. Trimming removed 4 bases from V and 0 bases from J, with 9 bases in between. CDR1 and CDR2 (germline): MRHNA, SNTAGT. This CDR3 comprises 15 residues. CDR3 amino acids: CASSASNTNTGELFF. DNA for the CDR3: TGTGCCAGCAGTGCTTCAAACACGAACACCGGGGAGCTGTTTTTT.

CDR3 in amino acids: CASSTPEVKNIQYF. CDR3 DNA: TGTGCCAGCAGCACACCAGAGGTAAAAAACATTCAGTACTTC. J is TRBJ2-4 and V is TRBV11-3; the D is unclear. Germline CDR1 reads SGHNT; CDR2 reads YENEEA. This CDR3 spans 14 amino acids. V was trimmed by 5 bases and J by 4 bases, leaving 12 bases between them.

V gene TRBV27 combines with J gene TRBJ1-4, with D possibly being TRBD1 (5 bases). The length of the CDR3 is 16 residues. The V gene's germline CDR1 is MNHEY and CDR2 SMNVEV (reference sequence). Trimming took off 5 bases at V and 4 bases at J, with 17 bases between the two ends. The CDR3 sequence is CASSPSRQRRNEKLFF. CDR3 sequence (DNA): TGTGCCAGCAGTCCCTCAAGACAGAGACGTAATGAAAAACTGTTTTTT.

This clone was seen a handful of times. Written as DNA, the CDR3 is TGCGCCAGCAGCTTGTCTAGGCTCGAGAGCTCCTACAATGAGCAGTTCTTC. Its translation is CASSLSRLESSYNEQFF. V gene TRBV5-1 combines with J gene TRBJ2-1, with D hard to call. The CDR3 sequence is 17 residues long. In germline, CDR1 is SGHRS, CDR2 YFSETQ. The V gene lost 1 base and the J gene lost 0 bases, with 14 bases spanning the gap.

The V call is TRBV5-1, the J call TRBJ2-7; D perhaps matches TRBD2 (6 bases). Trimming removed 4 bases at V and 0 bases at J, with 14 bases between. The CDR3 extends over 15 amino acids. Looked up from germline, CDR1 is SGHRS and CDR2 is YFSETQ. The CDR3, as DNA: TGCGCCAGCAGCGGGCCGGGACTTCGCTCCTACGAGCAGTACTTC. Translated, it gives CASSGPGLRSYEQYF.

J is TRBJ2-7 and V is TRBV2, with TRBD1 identical over 7 bases. CDR1 and CDR2 from the germline V gene are SNHLY and FYNNEI. The V segment lost 3 bases and the J segment 4 bases; nucleotides outside the gene matches: 6. The CDR3 contains 14 residues. Here the CDR3 DNA reads TGTGCCAGCAGTGATGAGGGGGCCTCATACGAGCAGTACTTC. This gives the protein CASSDEGASYEQYF.

The rearrangement uses TRBV14 and TRBJ1-2; D not certain. The V gene's germline CDR1 is SGHDN and CDR2 FVKESK. Trimming shortened V by 0 bases and J by 8 bases, and 13 bases separated the two germline ends. This CDR3 has 14 amino acids. In DNA form, the CDR3 reads TGTGCCAGCAGCCAAGATAGGTTTCAGGTCGGCTACACCTTC. Its translation is CASSQDRFQVGYTF.